This T cell receptor (beta chain) was captured by sequencing in a study of T cells in Graves' hyperthyroidism and ophthalmopathy. TCR beta CDR3 region amplification was performed from RNA transcripts. An initial round of RT-PCR targeting the TCR CDR3 relied on the HTBI primer set. TCRdb re-analysed the multiplex PCR reads in MiXCR, keeping a single row per CDR3 protein. The sample lists fewer than 650,000 distinct CDR3 sequences, approximately 14% occurring once. Patients between 18 and 65 years old had hyperthyroidism, newly diagnosed and lasting under 2 months. Orbital computed tomography, thyroid ultrasound, serum thyroxine and TRAb, and clinical symptoms together informed the diagnoses. In its sample, this clonotype was seen many times. V shed 6 bases and J shed 1 base, with 9 bases lying between them. The CDR3 has 13 residues. Germline values: CDR1 LGHNT, CDR2 FRNRAP.

This clonotype originated in a woman aged 30 to 39 with Graves' hyperthyroidism that later progressed to Graves' ophthalmopathy. The gene calls are TRBV12-5 and TRBJ1-1, with D unresolved. The sequencing sample was made of blood. The CDR3 bases are TGTGCTAGTGGCTACTTGGGGAACACTGAAGCTTTCTTT. Its translation: CASGYLGNTEAFF.